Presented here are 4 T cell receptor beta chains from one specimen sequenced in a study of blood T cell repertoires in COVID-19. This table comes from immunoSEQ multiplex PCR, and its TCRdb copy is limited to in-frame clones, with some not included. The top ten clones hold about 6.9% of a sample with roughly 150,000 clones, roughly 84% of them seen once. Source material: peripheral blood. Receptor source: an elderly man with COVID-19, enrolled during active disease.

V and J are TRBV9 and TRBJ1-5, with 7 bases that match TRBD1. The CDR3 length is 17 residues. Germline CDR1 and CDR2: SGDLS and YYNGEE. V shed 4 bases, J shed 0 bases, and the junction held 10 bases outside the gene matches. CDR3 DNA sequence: TGTGCCAGCAGCCTCCAACAGGGGACGCCTAGCAATCAGCCCCAGCATTTT. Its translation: CASSLQQGTPSNQPQHF.

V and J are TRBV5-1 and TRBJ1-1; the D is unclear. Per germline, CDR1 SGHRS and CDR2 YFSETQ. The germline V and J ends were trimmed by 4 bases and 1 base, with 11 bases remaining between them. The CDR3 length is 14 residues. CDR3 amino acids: CASSGAGANTEAFF. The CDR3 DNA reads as TGCGCCAGCAGCGGCGCGGGTGCGAACACTGAAGCTTTCTTT.

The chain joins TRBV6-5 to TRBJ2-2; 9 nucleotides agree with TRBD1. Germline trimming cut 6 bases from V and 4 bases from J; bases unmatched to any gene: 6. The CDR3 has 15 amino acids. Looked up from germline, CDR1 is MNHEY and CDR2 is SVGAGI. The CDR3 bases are TGTGCCAGCAGCCAACAGGGGGCGCTCACCGGGGAGCTGTTTTTT. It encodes CASSQQGALTGELFF.

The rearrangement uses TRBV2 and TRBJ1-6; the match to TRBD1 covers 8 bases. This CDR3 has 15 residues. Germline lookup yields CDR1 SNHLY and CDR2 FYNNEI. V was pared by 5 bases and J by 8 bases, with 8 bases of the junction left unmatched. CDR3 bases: TGTGCCAGCAGTCGCACAGGGGGTAGGGATTCACCCCTCCACTTT. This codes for CASSRTGGRDSPLHF.